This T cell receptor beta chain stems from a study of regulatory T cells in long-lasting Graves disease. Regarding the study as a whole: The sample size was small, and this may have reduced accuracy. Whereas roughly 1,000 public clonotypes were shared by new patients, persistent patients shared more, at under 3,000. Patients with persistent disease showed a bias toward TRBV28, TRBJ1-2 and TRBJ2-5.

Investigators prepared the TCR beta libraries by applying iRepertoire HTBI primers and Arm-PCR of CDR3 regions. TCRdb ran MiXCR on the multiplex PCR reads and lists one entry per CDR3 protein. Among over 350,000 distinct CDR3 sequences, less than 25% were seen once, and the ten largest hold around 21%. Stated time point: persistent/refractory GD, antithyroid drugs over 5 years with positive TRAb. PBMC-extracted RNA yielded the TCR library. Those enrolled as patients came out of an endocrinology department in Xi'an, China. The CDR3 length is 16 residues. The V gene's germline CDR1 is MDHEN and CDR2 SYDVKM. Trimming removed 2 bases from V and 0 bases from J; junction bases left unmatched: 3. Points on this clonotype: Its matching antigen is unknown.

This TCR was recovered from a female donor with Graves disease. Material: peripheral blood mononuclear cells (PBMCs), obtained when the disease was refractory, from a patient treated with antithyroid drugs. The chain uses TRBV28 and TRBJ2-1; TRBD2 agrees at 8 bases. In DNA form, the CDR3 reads TGTGCCAGCAGTTTAGGCGGGAGGCGCTCCTACAATGAGCAGTTCTTC. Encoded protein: CASSLGGRRSYNEQFF.